The entry that follows covers one TCR beta chain sequence. The CDR3 sequence is 13 residues long. V lost 6 bases to trimming and J lost 9 bases, with 15 bases between them. The germline V gene encodes CDR1 SGHTA and CDR2 FQGNSA. TCRdb re-derived calls from the 5' RACE reads in MiXCR, one entry per CDR3 protein. In the table there are some 670,000 distinct CDR3 sequences, approximately 13% of which are singletons. This specimen comes from a study of T cells after yellow fever vaccination. This sequence joins TRBV7-2 and TRBJ2-1; no firm D call. The source is a man aged 25 to 40 who received the YFV17D yellow fever vaccine. The specimen comprised PBMCs, sampled on the day of the yellow fever booster vaccination. The CDR3 DNA follows: TGTGCCAGCAGGATTACGATAGAGGCTGAGCAGTTCTTC. Protein sequence: CASRITIEAEQFF.